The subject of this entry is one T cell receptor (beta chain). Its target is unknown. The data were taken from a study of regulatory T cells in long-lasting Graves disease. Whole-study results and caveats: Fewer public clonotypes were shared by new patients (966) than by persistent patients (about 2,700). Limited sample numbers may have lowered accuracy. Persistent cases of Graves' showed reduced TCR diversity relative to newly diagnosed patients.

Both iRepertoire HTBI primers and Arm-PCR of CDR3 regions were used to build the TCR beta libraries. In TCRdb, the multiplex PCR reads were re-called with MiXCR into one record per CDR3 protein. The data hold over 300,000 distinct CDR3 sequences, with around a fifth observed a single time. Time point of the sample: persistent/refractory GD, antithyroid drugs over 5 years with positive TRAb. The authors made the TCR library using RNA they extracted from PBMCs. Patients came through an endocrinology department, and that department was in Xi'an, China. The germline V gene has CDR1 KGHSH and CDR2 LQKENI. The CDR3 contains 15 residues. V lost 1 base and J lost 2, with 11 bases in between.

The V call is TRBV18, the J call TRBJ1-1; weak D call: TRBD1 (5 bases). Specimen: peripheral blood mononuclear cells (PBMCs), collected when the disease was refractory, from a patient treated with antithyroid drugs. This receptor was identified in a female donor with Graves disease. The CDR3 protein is CASSPRAGINTEAFF. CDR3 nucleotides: TGTGCCAGCTCACCACGTGCAGGGATAAACACTGAAGCTTTCTTT.